What follows are 18 T cell receptor beta chains derived from one specimen sequenced in a study of blood T cell repertoires in COVID-19. Using immunoSEQ multiplex PCR, the repertoire was profiled, and TCRdb retains in-frame clones only, with some absent. The sample comprises some 87,000 clones, approximately 90% of which are singletons, and 4.2% rests with the top ten. The sample comprised peripheral blood. These receptors were taken from a human donor with COVID-19, enrolled during active disease. The donor label of this sample is uncertain.

The chain employs TRBV24-1 and TRBJ2-5; 7 bases match TRBD1. Germline V lookup: CDR1 KGHDR, CDR2 SFDVKD. Trimming took 4 bases from V and 0 from J; bases not matched to a gene: 4. CDR3 length: 15 amino acids. CDR3: CATSDHGTDQETQYF. In nucleotides, the CDR3 is TGTGCCACCAGTGACCACGGGACAGACCAAGAGACCCAGTACTTC.

This chain joins TRBV7-3 and TRBJ1-1; D might be TRBD1 (6 bases). This CDR3 contains 13 residues. V was clipped by 5 bases and J by 5 bases, with 12 bases between them. Per germline, CDR1 SGHTA and CDR2 FQGTGA. DNA of the CDR3: TGTGCCAGCAGCCCCCTAGGGGGAACTGAAGCTTTCTTT. Amino acid sequence: CASSPLGGTEAFF.

The genes are TRBV5-4 and TRBJ2-4; TRBD1 matches 7 bases. Trimming removed 0 bases from V and 8 bases from J; junction bases left unmatched: 5. This CDR3 has 14 residues. The V gene's germline CDR1 is SGHNT and CDR2 YYREEE (reference sequence). CDR3 DNA sequence: TGTGCCAGCAGCTTGGACAGGGGAAGGGACATTCAGTACTTC. This codes for CASSLDRGRDIQYF.

The chain is built from TRBV5-1 and TRBJ2-7; TRBD2 matches 7 bases. Germline CDR1 SGHRS, CDR2 YFSETQ. V lost 6 bases, J lost 1 base, and 19 bases stayed unmatched. The CDR3 runs to 18 residues. The CDR3 reads CASTRAWAGSSGSYEQYF. The CDR3 DNA follows: TGCGCCAGCACCCGAGCTTGGGCCGGCTCTAGCGGATCCTACGAGCAGTACTTC.

This clone was found a few times. J is TRBJ2-1 and V is TRBV9, with 7 bases matching TRBD1. The V and J ends lost 0 bases and 8 bases, in that order; junction bases with no gene match: 8. The CDR3 consists of 15 residues. Germline loops: CDR1 SGDLS, CDR2 YYNGEE. The CDR3 DNA reads as TGTGCCAGCAGCGTAGCCCCCAACAGGGGCGATGAGCAGTTCTTC. This sequence encodes CASSVAPNRGDEQFF.

The chain recombines TRBV5-1 with TRBJ1-6; 8 bases are a match to TRBD1. The V and J ends lost 8 bases and 5 bases, in that order; junction bases with no gene match: 6. The CDR3 contains 14 residues. Germline CDR1 SGHRS, CDR2 YFSETQ. Written as DNA, the CDR3 is TGCGCCAGTACGGACAGGGCAGATAATTCACCCCTCCACTTT. It codes for CASTDRADNSPLHF.

The DNA of the CDR3 is TGTGCCATCAGCGGGACTAGCGGGGGGGCCCGCCAAGAGACCCAGTACTTC. Amino acid sequence: CAISGTSGGARQETQYF. The V gene is TRBV10-3, the J gene TRBJ2-5, with 16 bases fitting TRBD2. J was trimmed by 1 base and V by 6 bases; bases with no gene match: 5. The CDR3 is made up of 17 amino acids. From germline, CDR1 is ENHRY and CDR2 SYGVKD.

The V call is TRBV2, the J call TRBJ2-1, with no clear D. Trimming took off 3 bases at V and 6 bases at J, with 3 bases between the two ends. Germline V gene data show CDR1 as SNHLY and CDR2 as FYNNEI. The CDR3 contains 11 residues. The CDR3 DNA sequence: TGTGCCAGCAGTGACCGCAATGAGCAGTTCTTC. Translating it yields CASSDRNEQFF.

The genes are TRBV19 and TRBJ2-1; possibly TRBD1 for D (5 bases). The CDR3 is 15 residues long. V was clipped by 5 bases and J by 3 bases, with 14 bases between them. Germline values: CDR1 LNHDA, CDR2 SQIVND (reference sequence). CDR3 amino acids: CASSPQGSSYNEQFF. The CDR3 DNA follows: TGTGCCAGTAGTCCCCAGGGAAGCAGCTACAATGAGCAGTTCTTC.

The genes are TRBV5-6 and TRBJ1-2; D not certain. Germline CDR1 reads SGHDT; CDR2 reads YYEEEE. This CDR3 is built from 18 residues. Trimming left V 5 bases short and J 0 bases short, with 23 bases between. CDR3 sequence (DNA): TGTGCCAGCAGTCATCCGCTCTCACCCAGGCGAGCTAACTATGGCTACACCTTC. Residues: CASSHPLSPRRANYGYTF. Together with reference TRBV5-6 and TRBJ1-2, the CDR3 gives the full variable domain: DAGVTQSPTHLIKTRGQQVTLRCSPKSGHDTVSWYQQALGQGPQFIFQYYEEEERQRGNFPDRFSGHQFPNYSSELNVNALLLGDSALYLCASSHPLSPRRANYGYTFGSGTRLTVV.

The chain is built from TRBV12-3 or TRBV12-4 and TRBJ1-5, with TRBD1 as a possible D gene (6 bases). The CDR3 contains 13 residues. Trimming left V 4 bases short and J 6 bases short, with 10 bases between. Written as DNA, the CDR3 is TGTGCCAGCAGTTCATTGGGGGCTCAGCCCCAGCATTTT. It translates to CASSSLGAQPQHF.

The chain recombines TRBV18 with TRBJ2-1; TRBD2 matches 12 bases. The junction had 9 bases not matched to a gene; V was cut back by 5 bases and J by 7 bases. Germline assignment: CDR1 KGHSH and CDR2 LQKENI. CDR3 size: 16 residues. DNA of the CDR3: TGTGCCAGCTCATTCCGACTAGCGGGGGACCCAAATGAGCAGTTCTTC. The encoded protein is CASSFRLAGDPNEQFF.

The rearrangement joins TRBV7-8 to TRBJ1-5; 8 bases match TRBD1. The V and J ends lost 5 bases and 7 bases, in that order; junction bases with no gene match: 4. Germline V gene sequence: CDR1 SGHVS, CDR2 FQNEAQ. CDR3 length: 13 residues. This CDR3 is CASSEDREQPQHF. The DNA for the CDR3 is TGTGCCAGCAGCGAGGACAGGGAACAGCCCCAGCATTTT. The whole variable domain, remainder taken from reference TRBV7-8 and TRBJ1-5, is GAGVSQSPRYKVAKRGQDVALRCDPISGHVSLFWYQQALGQGPEFLTYFQNEAQLDKSGLPSDRFFAERPEGSVSTLKIQRTQQEDSAVYLCASSEDREQPQHFGDGTRLSIL.

The chain has TRBV10-3 and TRBJ1-1; D possibly corresponds to TRBD1 (6 bases). Germline values: CDR1 ENHRY, CDR2 SYGVKD. The CDR3 has 13 amino acids. The V gene lost 6 bases and the J gene lost 9 bases, with 17 bases spanning the gap. The CDR3 nucleotides read TGTGCCATCAGGAAAGAACAGGGATTTCAAGCTTTCTTT. This gives the protein CAIRKEQGFQAFF.

The CDR3 protein is CASTQGLAGTETQYF. The CDR3 nucleotides are TGTGCCAGCACTCAGGGACTAGCGGGGACTGAGACCCAGTACTTC. The chain links TRBV2 to TRBJ2-5, with 13 positions matching TRBD2. Germline CDR1 reads SNHLY; CDR2 reads FYNNEI. The V segment lost 7 bases and the J segment 5 bases; nucleotides outside the gene matches: 7. The length of the CDR3 is 15 residues.

This chain joins TRBV2 and TRBJ2-1, with 8 positions matching TRBD2. Trimming at V came to 4 bases and at J to 6 bases, leaving 8 bases not matched to a gene. The CDR3 spans 15 residues. CDR1 is SNHLY and CDR2 is FYNNEI in the germline V gene. The DNA for the CDR3 is TGTGCCAGCAGTGCCGCTCGGGGGGGCGGCAATGAGCAGTTCTTC. Translating gives CASSAARGGGNEQFF.

About this clone: One end of the junction is discordant with germline, which a read error may explain. This rearrangement joins TRBV19 to TRBJ1-2; a possible D gene is TRBD1 (6 bases). The CDR3 runs 14 residues. Germline CDR1 reads LNHDA; CDR2 reads SQIVND (reference sequence). In DNA, the CDR3 is TGTGCCAGTAGTAAACAACAGGGTAACGATGGCTACACCTTC. Protein product: CASSKQQGNDGYTF. The complete variable domain, with remaining parts taken from reference TRBV19 and TRBJ1-2, reads DGGITQSPKYLFRKEGQNVTLSCEQNLNHDAMYWYRQDPGQGLRLIYYSQIVNDFQKGDIAEGYSVSREKKESFPLTVTSAQKNPTAFYLCASSKQQGNDGYTFGSGTRLTVV.

This rearrangement joins TRBV7-9 to TRBJ1-1, with TRBD1 as a possible D gene (5 bases). This CDR3 contains 13 residues. V lost 2 bases and J lost 1, with 5 bases in between. Germline loops: CDR1 SEHNR, CDR2 FQNEAQ (reference sequence). CDR3 amino acids: CASSLQGNTEAFF. The CDR3 nucleotides read TGTGCCAGCAGCTTACAGGGGAACACTGAAGCTTTCTTT.